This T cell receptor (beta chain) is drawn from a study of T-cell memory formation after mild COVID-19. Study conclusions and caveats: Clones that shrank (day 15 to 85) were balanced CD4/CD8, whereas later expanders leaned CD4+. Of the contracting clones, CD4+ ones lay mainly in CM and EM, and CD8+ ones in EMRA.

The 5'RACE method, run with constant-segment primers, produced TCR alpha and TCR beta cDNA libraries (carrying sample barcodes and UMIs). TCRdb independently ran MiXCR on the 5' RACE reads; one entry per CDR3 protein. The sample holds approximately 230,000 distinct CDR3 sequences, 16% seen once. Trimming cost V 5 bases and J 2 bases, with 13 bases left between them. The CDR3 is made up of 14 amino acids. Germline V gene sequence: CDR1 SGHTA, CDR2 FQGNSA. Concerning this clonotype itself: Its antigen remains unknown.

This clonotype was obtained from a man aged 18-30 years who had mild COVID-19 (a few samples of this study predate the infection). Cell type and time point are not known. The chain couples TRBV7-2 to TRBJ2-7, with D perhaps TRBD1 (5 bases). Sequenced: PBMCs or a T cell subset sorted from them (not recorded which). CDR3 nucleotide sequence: TGTGCCAGCAGCACCCAGGGTGGCCCCTACGAGCAGTACTTC. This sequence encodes CASSTQGGPYEQYF.